This passage covers 2 T cell receptor beta chains from one sample sequenced in a study of CD8 T cells in Susac syndrome. The RNA, about 0.5 to 1 ug, was put through reverse transcription using random hexamers. In TCRdb, the immunoSEQ multiplex PCR reads were re-called with MiXCR into one record per CDR3 protein. The table records about 150,000 distinct CDR3 sequences, around 95% of them present only once. Specimen: CD8+ T cells from PBMCs. These receptors were obtained from a human donor with multiple sclerosis.

This rearrangement joins TRBV4-1 to TRBJ2-5; D possibly uses TRBD1 or TRBD2 (6 bases each). CDR1 is MGHRA and CDR2 is YSYEKL in the germline V gene. This CDR3 region has 15 residues. Deletions cut 0 bases from V and 5 bases from J, with 13 bases between. DNA of the CDR3: TGCGCCAGCAGCCAAGATCTGGGGGGCCGCGAGACCCAGTACTTC. This translates into CASSQDLGGRETQYF.

The chain uses TRBV24-1 and TRBJ1-1; D is uncertain. This CDR3 region has 13 residues. Germline V gene lookup returns CDR1 KGHDR and CDR2 SFDVKD. V was trimmed by 5 bases and J by 5 bases, leaving 11 bases between them. The chain's CDR3 is CATSGSGRTEAFF. DNA of the CDR3: TGTGCCACCAGTGGTTCGGGGAGGACTGAAGCTTTCTTT.